These T cell receptor beta chains were read from a single sample in a study of B cell selection in AIRE deficiency. This table comes from immunoSEQ multiplex PCR, and its TCRdb copy is limited to in-frame clones, with some not included. The sample has about 22,000 clones, around 93% seen once. The sample comprised Tregs sorted from PBMCs. The receptors come from a human donor with AIRE deficiency. Both conserved end residues are part of each CDR3. Fields, in order: J gene, D gene, clone size, V gene, CDR3 DNA, CDR3 protein. D genes are given only for firm matches. The size entry is marked missing in some rows and otherwise reads once, few, many or a size class.

j_gene: TRBJ2-7; d_gene: NA; abundance: NA; v_gene: TRBV28; CDR3nt: TGTGCCACCCAAGACGGAGCCTACGAGCAGTACTTC; CDR3aa: CATQDGAYEQYF
j_gene: TRBJ2-1; d_gene: NA; abundance: few; v_gene: TRBV5-6; CDR3nt: TGTGCCAGCAGTCGGGACGCGGGGAGCTCCTACAATGAGCAGTTCTTC; CDR3aa: CASSRDAGSSYNEQFF
j_gene: TRBJ2-7; d_gene: TRBD1; abundance: few; v_gene: TRBV6-6; CDR3nt: TGTGCCAGCAGTTGGACAGGTGGCGGGTACGAGCAGTACTTC; CDR3aa: CASSWTGGGYEQYF
j_gene: TRBJ2-5; d_gene: NA; abundance: NA; v_gene: TRBV19; CDR3nt: TGTGCCAGCAAGAAAGGGGGGATGGAGACCCAGTACTTC; CDR3aa: CASKKGGMETQYF
j_gene: TRBJ2-7; d_gene: NA; abundance: NA; v_gene: TRBV7-2; CDR3nt: TGTGCCAGCAGCTTGAGTCCCGCCCCGGAGCAGTACTTC; CDR3aa: CASSLSPAPEQYF
j_gene: TRBJ2-1; d_gene: NA; abundance: NA; v_gene: TRBV9; CDR3nt: TGTGCCAGCAGCAGAGACCCATGGAGCTCCTACAATGAGCAGTTCTTC; CDR3aa: CASSRDPWSSYNEQFF
j_gene: TRBJ1-2; d_gene: NA; abundance: NA; v_gene: TRBV30; CDR3nt: TGTGCCTGGAGTGTGTACTTCTATGGCTACACCTTC; CDR3aa: CAWSVYFYGYTF
j_gene: TRBJ1-2; d_gene: NA; abundance: NA; v_gene: TRBV28; CDR3nt: TGTGCCAGCAGTTTATCAGGGAGAAACTATGGCTACACCTTC; CDR3aa: CASSLSGRNYGYTF
j_gene: TRBJ2-3; d_gene: TRBD2; abundance: NA; v_gene: TRBV4-3; CDR3nt: TGCGCCAGCAGCCAAGGCCTAGCGGGTCCAGATACGCAGTATTTT; CDR3aa: CASSQGLAGPDTQYF
j_gene: TRBJ2-3; d_gene: TRBD1; abundance: NA; v_gene: TRBV7-9; CDR3nt: TGTGCCAGCAGTCCGGGACAGTTTACAGATACGCAGTATTTT; CDR3aa: CASSPGQFTDTQYF
j_gene: TRBJ2-2; d_gene: NA; abundance: NA; v_gene: TRBV7-3; CDR3nt: TGTGCCAGCAGCTTTAGCGGGAACACCGGGGAGCTGTTTTTT; CDR3aa: CASSFSGNTGELFF
j_gene: TRBJ2-7; d_gene: NA; abundance: NA; v_gene: TRBV5-4; CDR3nt: TGTGCCAGCAGCTTCGCAGGGAGCTCCTACGAGCAGTACTTC; CDR3aa: CASSFAGSSYEQYF
j_gene: TRBJ2-2; d_gene: NA; abundance: NA; v_gene: TRBV19; CDR3nt: TGTGCCAGCAGTCGAACTTACACCGGGGAGCTGTTTTTT; CDR3aa: CASSRTYTGELFF
j_gene: TRBJ2-2; d_gene: NA; abundance: NA; v_gene: TRBV4-3; CDR3nt: TGCGCCAGCAGCCAAGATCTGGGTGTCACCGGGGAGCTGTTTTTT; CDR3aa: CASSQDLGVTGELFF
j_gene: TRBJ2-3; d_gene: NA; abundance: once; v_gene: TRBV27; CDR3nt: TGTGCCAGCAGTGCCGGGCTCAGGTACCTTACGCAGTATTTT; CDR3aa: CASSAGLRYLTQYF
j_gene: TRBJ1-2; d_gene: NA; abundance: NA; v_gene: TRBV6-6; CDR3nt: TGTGCCAGCAGTTACTCGACTCCAGGGGAGTATGGCTACACCTTC; CDR3aa: CASSYSTPGEYGYTF
j_gene: TRBJ1-2; d_gene: NA; abundance: NA; v_gene: TRBV12-2; CDR3nt: TGTGCAAGTCGCTCCGAACAGGACCCTACTAACTATGGCTACACCTTC; CDR3aa: CASRSEQDPTNYGYTF
j_gene: TRBJ2-3; d_gene: NA; abundance: NA; v_gene: TRBV14; CDR3nt: TGTGCCAGCAGCCAAATAAACTGGGGGGATACGCAGTATTTT; CDR3aa: CASSQINWGDTQYF
j_gene: TRBJ2-3; d_gene: NA; abundance: NA; v_gene: TRBV4-1; CDR3nt: TGCGCCAGCAGCCGCCTTGAGCGGGTCACAGATACGCAGTATTTT; CDR3aa: CASSRLERVTDTQYF
j_gene: TRBJ2-2; d_gene: NA; abundance: NA; v_gene: TRBV7-2; CDR3nt: TGTGCCAGCAGCTTAGCCCCCACAGGCATGAACACCGGGGAGCTGTTTTTT; CDR3aa: CASSLAPTGMNTGELFF
j_gene: TRBJ2-1; d_gene: NA; abundance: NA; v_gene: TRBV15; CDR3nt: TGTGCCACCAGCCCCAACGTCGGCGGGATAAGGGGTGAGCAGTTCTTC; CDR3aa: CATSPNVGGIRGEQFF
j_gene: TRBJ1-2; d_gene: NA; abundance: NA; v_gene: TRBV19; CDR3nt: TGTGCCAGTAGTAGGGGAGAAGCTAACTATGGCTACACCTTC; CDR3aa: CASSRGEANYGYTF